This entry is about one T cell receptor (beta chain). The antigen is undetermined. The data are from a study of shared clonotypes between healthy human individuals. Study observations and caveats: Only blood was sampled, and tissue TCR repertoires likely differ from blood ones.

The CDR3 has 12 residues. Looked up from germline, CDR1 is ENHRY and CDR2 is SYGVKD. Trimming removed 6 bases from V and 8 bases from J, with 11 bases in between. Clones were read by immunoSEQ multiplex PCR, and TCRdb kept only the in-frame ones, dropping some. The sample consists of some 470,000 clones, 75% to 85% of them appearing once. The origin of this receptor is a woman aged 40 to 50 in good health. Some clones in this sample may be carry-over from other donors' samples. The chain links TRBV10-3 to TRBJ2-1; a weak D match, TRBD2 (6 bases). Specimen: PBMCs. CDR3 sequence: CAIRGLTDEQFF. CDR3 DNA: TGTGCCATCAGGGGACTGACGGATGAGCAGTTCTTC.